This T cell receptor (beta chain) appears in the sequencing data of a study of cytomegalovirus exposure and HLA in healthy donors. Study information: As released early, the data held 75 million to 90 million unique TCRs from HLA-typed donors. Genotyping of roughly 400 donors showed that 80% to 85% belonged to the Caucasian-associated ancestry cluster.

This CDR3 contains 12 residues. J gave up 7 bases and V 8 bases, and 4 bases lay outside the gene matches. Germline V gives CDR1 SGHTS, CDR2 YDEGEE. Vbeta (60) and Jbeta (13) primers were used in the PCR. TCRdb's copy holds only in-frame clones and misses some; the assay was immunoSEQ multiplex PCR. The table records about 250,000 clones, over 75% of them present only once. Regarding this clone: Its target is not known.

General observations from the study: Earlier analysis found most TCR beta V segments productive about 87% or about 30% of the time.

Input material: PBMCs. The V and J genes are TRBV5-8 and TRBJ1-3, with 9 bases that match TRBD1. The clonotype was recovered from a boy between 5 and 17 years old in good health and CMV-seronegative. DNA for the CDR3: TGTGCCAGTTACAGGGGGCGGAACACCATATATTTT. It specifies CASYRGRNTIYF.